These T cell receptor beta chains were read from a single sample in a study of T cells expressing NK-cell markers. TCRdb processed the 5' RACE reads again and assigns one entry to each CDR3 protein, with no DNA. The table lists hundreds of thousands of distinct CDR3 sequences. Sequencing was done on a sample of blood T cells: a sorted CD56 or NKG2C T cell subset, CD4+ or CD8+ T cells, or bulk PBMC T cells (not recorded which). The receptors shown here come from a man between 18 and 35 years old in good health. CDR3s include the opening cysteine and the closing phenylalanine or tryptophan.

j_call v_call cdr3_aa
TRBJ2-4 TRBV11-2 CASSLTLIRIGAKNIQYF
TRBJ2-1 TRBV6-5 CASSYRDVIAGEQFF
TRBJ2-1 TRBV11-2 CASSLDRGGRGLVEQFF
TRBJ2-7 TRBV6-2/TRBV6-3 CASSLWNYEQYF
TRBJ2-1 TRBV18 CASSLPVLALSSYNEQFF
TRBJ2-1 TRBV29-1 CSVDVGVGNEQFF
TRBJ1-5 TRBV29-1 CSAGDGQPQHF
TRBJ1-6 TRBV20-1 CSANAGGPNSPLHF
TRBJ1-2 TRBV2 CASSEGTGGESGYTF
TRBJ2-7 TRBV29-1 CSVPNTIGGVSEQYF
TRBJ2-1 TRBV7-7 CASSSGTGRYNEQFF
TRBJ2-1 TRBV29-1 CSVGDLAGVSNEQFF
TRBJ2-3 TRBV15 CATSSPGTGRIADTQYF
TRBJ1-5 TRBV24-1 CATSDRGTGPTQPQHF
TRBJ2-3 TRBV7-9 CASSEPRDWSDTQYF
TRBJ1-2 TRBV5-1 CASSLWRGANYGYTF
TRBJ2-7 TRBV7-2 CASSSDRGYGEQYF